This T cell receptor beta chain came from a study of T cells in Graves' hyperthyroidism and ophthalmopathy. General study points: Ophthalmopathy was separated from stable hyperthyroidism by a 13 V-J model.

A few counts support this clonotype. What it binds is unknown. This CDR3 is 14 amino acids long. Germline V lookup: CDR1 DFQATT, CDR2 SNEGSKA (reference sequence). The J segment lost 4 bases and the V segment lost 6 bases, leaving 7 bases of the junction unmatched. Template material for amplifying TCR beta CDR3 regions consisted of RNA transcripts. A first-round RT-PCR of the TCR CDR3 used the HTBI primer set. TCRdb fed the multiplex PCR reads into MiXCR, producing one record per CDR3 protein. This repertoire shows 300,000 to 400,000 distinct CDR3 sequences, under 20% found once; its top ten account for roughly two fifths. Clinical Activity Scores of at least 3, NOSPECS grades of at least 4 and durations under 3 months characterized ophthalmopathy patients. Each diagnosis was grounded in clinical symptoms, serum thyroxine and TRAb, thyroid ultrasound, and orbital computed tomography.

The chain uses TRBV20-1 and TRBJ2-5; 11 bases fit TRBD1. The sequence derives from a man between 18 and 35 years old with Graves' ophthalmopathy. Sequencing used blood. The CDR3 coding sequence is TGCAGTGCGGATCCCGGGACAGGGGGAGAGACCCAGTACTTC. Amino acid sequence: CSADPGTGGETQYF.